This T cell receptor beta chain was identified in a study of neurological immune-mediated disorders. This CDR3 spans 13 amino acids. V was shortened by 9 bases and J by 2 bases, with 12 bases between the two germline ends. Germline lookup yields CDR1 ENHRY and CDR2 SYGVKD. TCRdb re-analysed the 5' RACE reads in MiXCR, keeping a single row per CDR3 protein. The table lists roughly 25,000 distinct CDR3 sequences, more than 6% of them singletons. Many counts were recorded for this clonotype. The chain couples TRBV10-3 to TRBJ2-3; D perhaps matches TRBD2 (6 bases). Sequencing input: PBMCs. This receptor was taken from a woman aged 40-49 years in good health. Here the CDR3 reads CAILGGTTDTQYF. DNA of the CDR3: TGTGCCATTTTGGGCGGGACCACAGATACGCAGTATTTT.